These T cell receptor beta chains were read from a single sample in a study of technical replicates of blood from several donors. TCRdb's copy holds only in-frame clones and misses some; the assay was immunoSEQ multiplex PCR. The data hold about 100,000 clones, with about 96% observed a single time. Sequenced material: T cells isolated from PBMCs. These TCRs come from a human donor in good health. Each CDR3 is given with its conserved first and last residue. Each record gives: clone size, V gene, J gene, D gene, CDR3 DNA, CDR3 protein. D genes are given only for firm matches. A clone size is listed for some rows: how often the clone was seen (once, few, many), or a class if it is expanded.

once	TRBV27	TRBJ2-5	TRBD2	TGTGCCAGCAGTCCTTCGGGGGGGCCACGAGAGACCCAGTACTTC	CASSPSGGPRETQYF
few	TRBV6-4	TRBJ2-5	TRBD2	TGTGCCAGCAGTGGCCTAGCGGGGGGGCAGGAGACCCAGTACTTC	CASSGLAGGQETQYF
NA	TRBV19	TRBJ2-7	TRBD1	TGTGCCAGTAGTGATCACAGGGGTGCCTACGAGCAGTACTTC	CASSDHRGAYEQYF
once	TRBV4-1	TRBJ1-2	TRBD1	TGCGCCAGCAGCGAAACAGGGGCAAAGGGCTATGGCTACACCTTC	CASSETGAKGYGYTF
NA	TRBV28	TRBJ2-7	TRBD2	TGTGCCAGCAGTTTCCACGGGACTAGCGGGAGCGTCGAGCAGTACTTC	CASSFHGTSGSVEQYF
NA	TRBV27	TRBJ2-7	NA	TGTGCCAGCAGTCCTGCTGGCCGCTACGAGCAGTACTTC	CASSPAGRYEQYF
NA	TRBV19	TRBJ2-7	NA	TGTGCCAGTAGTATAGTGTTGAGCTACTACGAGCAGTACTTC	CASSIVLSYYEQYF
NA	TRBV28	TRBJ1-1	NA	TGTGCCAGTAACAAAGAAGCCCAGGCGGGTACGGCTTTCTTT	CASNKEAQAGTAFF
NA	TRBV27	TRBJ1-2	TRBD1	TGTGCCAGCAGTCTCAGGGGACAGTTCTATGGCTACACCTTC	CASSLRGQFYGYTF
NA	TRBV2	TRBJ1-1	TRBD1	TGTGCCGGAGGGGACAGGAAGAGTACTGAAGCTTTCTTT	CAGGDRKSTEAFF
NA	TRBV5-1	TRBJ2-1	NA	TGCGCCAGCAGTTCTAACTTACCATTACTGAATGAGCAGTTCTTC	CASSSNLPLLNEQFF
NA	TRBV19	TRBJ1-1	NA	TGTGCCAGTAGTATAATGGGACAAATGAACACTGAAGCTTTCTTT	CASSIMGQMNTEAFF
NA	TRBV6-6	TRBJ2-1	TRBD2	TGTGCCAGCAGTAGGGCGGGGGGGCCTTTTGAGCAGTTCTTC	CASSRAGGPFEQFF
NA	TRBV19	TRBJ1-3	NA	TGTGCCAGTAGTATCTTGACCTTCCAAGGGACTTCTGGAAACACCATATATTTT	CASSILTFQGTSGNTIYF
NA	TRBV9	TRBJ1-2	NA	TGTGCCAGCAGCTCAGGAAGGGGGGGAATCTATGGCTACACCTTC	CASSSGRGGIYGYTF
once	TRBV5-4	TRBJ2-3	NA	TGTGCCAGCAGCTTGGCTGACGGCTGGGGGGGCACAGATACGCAGTATTTT	CASSLADGWGGTDTQYF
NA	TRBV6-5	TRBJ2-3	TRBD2	TGTGCCAGCAGTTACCTTATTAGCGGGGGGACAGATACGCAGTATTTT	CASSYLISGGTDTQYF
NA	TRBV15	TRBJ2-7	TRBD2	TGTGCCACCAGCAGAGAGGGAGGGCCGGGGGAGCAGTACTTC	CATSREGGPGEQYF
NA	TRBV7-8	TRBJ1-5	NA	TGTGCCAGCAGCTTAGGGGCCCCTGATAATCAGCCCCAGCATTTT	CASSLGAPDNQPQHF
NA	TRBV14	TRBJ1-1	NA	TGTGCCAGCAGCCCGCGAGAGGCGGTCGCTTTCTTT	CASSPREAVAFF
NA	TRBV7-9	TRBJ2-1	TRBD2	TGTGCCAGCAGCCTCGGACTAGCGAGATCCCACTTCTACAATGAGCAGTTCTTC	CASSLGLARSHFYNEQFF
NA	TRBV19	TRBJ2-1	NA	TGTGCCAGTAGTATGAGGTTTGCGTCCTACAATGAGCAGTTCTTC	CASSMRFASYNEQFF
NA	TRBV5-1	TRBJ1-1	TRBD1	TGCGCCAGCCGGACAGGTACTGGCATGAACACTGAAGCTTTCTTT	CASRTGTGMNTEAFF
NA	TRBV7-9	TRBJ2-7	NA	TGTGCCAGCAGCCGGGGACACCCCGAGCAGTACTTC	CASSRGHPEQYF
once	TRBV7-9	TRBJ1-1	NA	TGTGCCAGCAGCCAACACAGGGTTTTGAACACTGAAGCTTTCTTT	CASSQHRVLNTEAFF
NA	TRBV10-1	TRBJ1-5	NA	TGCGCCAGCAGCGAACACGGTCAGGGGCCCCAGCATTTT	CASSEHGQGPQHF
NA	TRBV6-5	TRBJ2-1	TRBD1	TGTGCCAGCAGTTACTCCAGGGGGTACAATGAGCAGTTCTTC	CASSYSRGYNEQFF
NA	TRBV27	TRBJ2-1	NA	TGTGCCAGCAGCCCTTCTAGCGTAAGCCTTAATGAGCAGTTCTTC	CASSPSSVSLNEQFF
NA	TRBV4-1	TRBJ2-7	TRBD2	TGCGCCAGCAGCCAAGAAACGTTGAGCGGGAGGGGCATCTACGAGCAGTACTTC	CASSQETLSGRGIYEQYF
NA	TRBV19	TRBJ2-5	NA	TGTGCCAGTAAGGGAGGGGGGACTGCACAAGAGACCCAGTACTTC	CASKGGGTAQETQYF
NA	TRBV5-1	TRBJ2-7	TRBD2	TGCGCCAGCACCCAGGGGATAGCGGGAGGGCCCCAGTACTTC	CASTQGIAGGPQYF
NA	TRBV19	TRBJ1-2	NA	TGTGCCAGTAGTCAAGATATCCGGGACACTTCCATGGGAGGCTACACCTTC	CASSQDIRDTSMGGYTF
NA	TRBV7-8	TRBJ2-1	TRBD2	TGTGCCAGCAGCCTCCTGACTAGCCCGTCCTACAATGAGCAGTTCTTC	CASSLLTSPSYNEQFF
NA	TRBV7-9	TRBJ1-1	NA	TGTGCCAGCAGCCCGGCGGAGGGGAACACTGAAGCTTTCTTT	CASSPAEGNTEAFF
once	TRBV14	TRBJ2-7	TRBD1	TGTGCCAGCAGCACTGGGACAGGGGACTACGAGCAGTACTTC	CASSTGTGDYEQYF
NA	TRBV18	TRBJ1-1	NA	TGTGCCAGCTCACCGCAGCAGGTCGGGAGGCTAATGAACACTGAAGCTTTCTTT	CASSPQQVGRLMNTEAFF
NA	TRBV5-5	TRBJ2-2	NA	TGTGCCAGCAGCTCATCGACTTATAACACCGGGGAGCTGTTTTTT	CASSSSTYNTGELFF
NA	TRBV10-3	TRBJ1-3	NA	TGTGCCACAGGGAACCCTGGAAACACCATATATTTT	CATGNPGNTIYF
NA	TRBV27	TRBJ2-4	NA	TGTGCCAGCGTGCGCAAAAACATTCAGTACTTC	CASVRKNIQYF
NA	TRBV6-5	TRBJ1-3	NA	TGTGCCAGCAGAGGGGGAGCTGGAAACACCATATATTTT	CASRGGAGNTIYF
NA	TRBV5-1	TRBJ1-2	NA	TGCGCCAGCAGCTTCAGGTCAGGGGCGCTAAACTATGGCTACACCTTC	CASSFRSGALNYGYTF
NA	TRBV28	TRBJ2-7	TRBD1	TGTGCCAGCAGTTCGGGACAGGGAATAGCGATTAGCTCCTACGAGCAGTACTTC	CASSSGQGIAISSYEQYF
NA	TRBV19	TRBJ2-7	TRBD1	TGTGCCACCAACGGGGACAGGAGCTCCTACGAGCAGTACTTC	CATNGDRSSYEQYF